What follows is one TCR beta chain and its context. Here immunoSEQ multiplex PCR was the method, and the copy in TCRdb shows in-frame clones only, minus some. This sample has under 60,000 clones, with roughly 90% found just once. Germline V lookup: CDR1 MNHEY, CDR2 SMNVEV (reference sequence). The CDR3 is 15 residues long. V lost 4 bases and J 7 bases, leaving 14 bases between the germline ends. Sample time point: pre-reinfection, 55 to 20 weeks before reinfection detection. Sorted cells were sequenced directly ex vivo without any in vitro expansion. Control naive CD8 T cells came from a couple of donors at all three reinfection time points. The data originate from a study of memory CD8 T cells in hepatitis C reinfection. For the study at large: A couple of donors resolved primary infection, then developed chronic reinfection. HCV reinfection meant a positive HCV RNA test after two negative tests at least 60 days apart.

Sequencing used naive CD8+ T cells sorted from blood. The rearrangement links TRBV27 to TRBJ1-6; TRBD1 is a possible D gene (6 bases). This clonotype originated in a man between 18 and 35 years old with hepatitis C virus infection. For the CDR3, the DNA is TGTGCCAGCAGTTCTAGACAGGACGGGAATTCACCCCTCCACTTT. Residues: CASSSRQDGNSPLHF.